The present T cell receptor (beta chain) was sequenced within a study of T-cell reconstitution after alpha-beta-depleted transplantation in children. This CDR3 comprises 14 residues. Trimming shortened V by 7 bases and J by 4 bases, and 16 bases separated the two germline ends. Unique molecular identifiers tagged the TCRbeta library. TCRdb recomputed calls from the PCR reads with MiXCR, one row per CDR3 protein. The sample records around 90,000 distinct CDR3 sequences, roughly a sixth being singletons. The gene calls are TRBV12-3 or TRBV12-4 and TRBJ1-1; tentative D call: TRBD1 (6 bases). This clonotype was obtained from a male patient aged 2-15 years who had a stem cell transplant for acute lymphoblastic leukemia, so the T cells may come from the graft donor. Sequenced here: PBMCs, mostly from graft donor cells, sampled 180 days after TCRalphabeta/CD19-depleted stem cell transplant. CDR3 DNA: TGTGCCAGCATCGCGGGGGGGCTCGGCACTGAAGCTTTCTTT. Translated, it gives CASIAGGLGTEAFF.